This record covers a single TCR beta chain. This entry is derived from a study of blood T cell repertoires in COVID-19. The wider study: The United States, Italy and Spain provided the acute and convalescent COVID-19 samples. Sample material is recorded as cDNA or gDNA derived from T cells, B-cell-depleted T cells, or PBMCs.

The CDR3 is 11 amino acids. Between the trimmed V and J ends, which lost 7 bases and 5 bases, there was a span of 11 bases. The germline CDR1 and CDR2 sequences are SQVTM and ANQGSEA. Original data processing: Estimates of nucleated cell counts were drawn from the amplification of reference gene primers. Produced via immunoSEQ multiplex PCR; TCRdb's table is partial and in-frame only. That table gives V, J and clone size, and the DNA gave D and trimming. Of 260,000 or so clones detected, about 87% appear once; the ten largest clones hold 7.5% to 9%. This TCR came from a human donor in a cohort sampled during active COVID-19. The chain carries TRBV29-1 and TRBJ1-2; D uncertain. Sequenced input: peripheral blood. CDR3 sequence: CSGVGGYGYTF. CDR3 coding DNA: TGCAGCGGTGTCGGAGGATATGGCTACACCTTC.